One T cell receptor (beta chain) is described in this entry. Its specificity is unknown. CD45RO-negative, CCR7-selected cells formed the naive CD8 fraction, which excluded terminally differentiated effector memory CD45RA+ cells. The donors were all Caucasian adults (living in Nashville, Tennessee). The CDR3 consists of 13 residues. V gave up 5 bases and J gave up 3 bases, with 10 bases separating them. Germline values: CDR1 SGHAT, CDR2 FQNNGV. These data belong to a study of shared clonotypes between healthy human individuals. Splitting of each subset's genomic DNA was done evenly across several immunoSEQ plates. Using immunoSEQ multiplex PCR, the repertoire was profiled, and TCRdb retains in-frame clones only, with some absent. The data contain approximately 600,000 clones, approximately 95% of them singletons. Points from the study as a whole: Shared clonotypes: 4.5% to 5% naive CD4, approximately 3.4% naive CD8, 2.3% memory CD4, approximately 0.41% memory CD8.

This TCR derives from a woman aged 30 to 39 in good health. Sequencing was done on a sample of naive CD8+ T cells sorted from blood. V usage is TRBV11-2 and J usage is TRBJ1-2; D is undetermined. CDR3 in DNA: TGTGCCAGCAGCGGTGACGGGTACTATGGCTACACCTTC. Protein sequence: CASSGDGYYGYTF.